This T cell receptor beta chain derives from a study of shared clonotypes between healthy human individuals. Study information: Samples came from two female and three male donors aged 18 to 49.

In this sample, this clone turned up many times. Genomic DNA of every subset was divided equally among multiple immunoSEQ plates. Using immunoSEQ multiplex PCR, the repertoire was profiled, and TCRdb retains in-frame clones only, with some absent. The sample lists about 450,000 clones; 79% were seen once. Input material: PBMCs. This receptor was identified in a middle-aged woman in good health. Some clones in this sample may be carry-over from other donors' samples.

The CDR3 protein is CASSKGDIEGQPQHF. CDR3 nucleotides: TGTGCCAGCAGTAAAGGGGACATTGAGGGTCAGCCCCAGCATTTT. J is TRBJ1-5 and V is TRBV27; a weak D match, TRBD1 (6 bases). Trimming cost V 5 bases and J 6 bases, with 17 bases left between them. The CDR3 totals 15 residues. Looked up from germline, CDR1 is MNHEY and CDR2 is SMNVEV (reference sequence).